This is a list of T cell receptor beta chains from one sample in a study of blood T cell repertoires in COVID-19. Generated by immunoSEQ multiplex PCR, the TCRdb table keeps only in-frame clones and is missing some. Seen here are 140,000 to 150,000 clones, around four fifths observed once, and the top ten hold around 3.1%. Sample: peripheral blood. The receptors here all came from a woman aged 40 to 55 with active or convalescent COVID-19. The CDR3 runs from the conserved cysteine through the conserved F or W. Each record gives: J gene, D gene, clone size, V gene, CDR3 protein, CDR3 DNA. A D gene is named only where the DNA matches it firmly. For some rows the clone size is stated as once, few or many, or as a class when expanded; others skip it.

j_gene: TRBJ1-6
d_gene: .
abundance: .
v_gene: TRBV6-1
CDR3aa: CASSEGRDNSPLHF
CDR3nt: TGTGCCAGCAGTGAAGGACGGGATAATTCACCCCTCCACTTT

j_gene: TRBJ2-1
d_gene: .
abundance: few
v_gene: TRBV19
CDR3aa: CASSIQGGSYNEQFF
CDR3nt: TGTGCCAGTAGTATACAAGGAGGATCCTACAATGAGCAGTTCTTC

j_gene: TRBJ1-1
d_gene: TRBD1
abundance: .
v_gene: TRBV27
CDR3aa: CASSSGQGVDTEAFF
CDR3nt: TGTGCCAGCAGCTCCGGACAGGGGGTGGACACTGAAGCTTTCTTT

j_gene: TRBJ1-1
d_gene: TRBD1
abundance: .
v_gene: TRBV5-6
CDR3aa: CASSLGQGVGTEAFF
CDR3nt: TGTGCCAGCAGCTTGGGGCAGGGGGTAGGCACTGAAGCTTTCTTT

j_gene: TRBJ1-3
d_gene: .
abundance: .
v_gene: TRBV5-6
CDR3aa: CASSFRGITGNTIYF
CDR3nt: TGTGCCAGCAGCTTTCGGGGGATCACTGGAAACACCATATATTTT

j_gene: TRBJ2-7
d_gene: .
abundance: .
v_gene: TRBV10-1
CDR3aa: CASSDDRGSSYEQYF
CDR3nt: TGCGCCAGCAGTGATGACCGGGGTAGCTCCTACGAGCAGTACTTC

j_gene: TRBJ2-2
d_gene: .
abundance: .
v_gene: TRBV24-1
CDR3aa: CATRNRGGGELFF
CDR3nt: TGTGCCACCAGAAACAGGGGAGGCGGGGAGCTGTTTTTT

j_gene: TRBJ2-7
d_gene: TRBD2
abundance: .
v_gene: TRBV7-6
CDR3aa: CASTPAASGSMYEQYF
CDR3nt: TGTGCCAGCACCCCCGCGGCTAGCGGGAGTATGTACGAGCAGTACTTC

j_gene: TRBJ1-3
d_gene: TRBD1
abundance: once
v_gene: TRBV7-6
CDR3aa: CASSAGQGEGNTIYF
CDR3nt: TGTGCCAGCAGCGCGGGACAGGGAGAAGGAAACACCATATATTTT

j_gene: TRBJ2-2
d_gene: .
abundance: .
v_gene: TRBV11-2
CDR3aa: CASSLARGHTGELFF
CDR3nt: TGTGCCAGCAGCTTAGCCAGGGGACACACCGGGGAGCTGTTTTTT

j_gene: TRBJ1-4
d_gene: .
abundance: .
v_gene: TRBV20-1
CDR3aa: CSASKGVNEKLFF
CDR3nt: TGCAGTGCTAGTAAGGGGGTTAATGAAAAACTGTTTTTT

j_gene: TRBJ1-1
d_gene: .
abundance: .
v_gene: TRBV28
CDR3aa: CASSGKGGVWTEAFF
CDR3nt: TGTGCCAGCAGTGGCAAAGGGGGAGTATGGACTGAAGCTTTCTTT

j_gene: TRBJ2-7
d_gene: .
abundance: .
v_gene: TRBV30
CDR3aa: CAASPNGEQYF
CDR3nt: TGTGCCGCGAGCCCAAATGGCGAGCAGTACTTC

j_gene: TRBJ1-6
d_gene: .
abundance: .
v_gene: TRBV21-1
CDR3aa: CASSKGPGSPLHF
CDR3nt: TGTGCCAGCAGCAAAGGCCCAGGGTCACCCCTCCACTTT

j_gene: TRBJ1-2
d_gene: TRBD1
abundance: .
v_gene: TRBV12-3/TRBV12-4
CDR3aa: CASYNNRGGYTF
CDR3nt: TGTGCCAGCTATAATAACAGGGGCGGCTACACCTTC

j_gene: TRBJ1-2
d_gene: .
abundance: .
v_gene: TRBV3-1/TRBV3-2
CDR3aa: CASSQDQRGGGGYTF
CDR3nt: TGTGCCAGCAGCCAAGATCAAAGGGGAGGTGGGGGCTACACCTTC

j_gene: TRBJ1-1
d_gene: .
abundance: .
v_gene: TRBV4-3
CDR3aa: CASSQDSGGLGAFF
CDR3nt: TGCGCCAGCAGCCAAGATTCCGGCGGCTTGGGAGCTTTCTTT

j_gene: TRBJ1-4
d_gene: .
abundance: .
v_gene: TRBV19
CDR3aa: CASSPRKETTNEKLFF
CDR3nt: TGTGCCAGTAGTCCCCGTAAGGAGACAACTAATGAAAAACTGTTTTTT

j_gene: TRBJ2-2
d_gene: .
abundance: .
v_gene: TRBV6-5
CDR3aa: CASSYSTPGSGELFF
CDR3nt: TGTGCCAGCAGTTACTCGACCCCCGGGTCCGGGGAGCTGTTTTTT

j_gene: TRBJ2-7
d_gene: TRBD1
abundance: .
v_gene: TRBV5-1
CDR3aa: CASSLGQGNTRYEQYF
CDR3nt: TGCGCCAGCAGCTTGGGACAGGGGAATACTCGCTACGAGCAGTACTTC

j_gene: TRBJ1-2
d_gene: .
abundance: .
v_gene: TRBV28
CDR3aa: CASSLLRGNGYTF
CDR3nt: TGTGCCAGCAGCCTGCTAAGGGGGAATGGCTACACCTTC

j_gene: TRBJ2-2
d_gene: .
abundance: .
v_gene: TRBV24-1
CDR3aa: CATTPGVSHTGELFF
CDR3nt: TGTGCCACCACCCCCGGGGTATCGCACACCGGGGAGCTGTTTTTT

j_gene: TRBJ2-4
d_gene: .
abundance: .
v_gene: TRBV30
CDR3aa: CAWRSGGNAKNIQYF
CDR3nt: TGTGCCTGGAGATCGGGTGGAAACGCCAAAAACATTCAGTACTTC

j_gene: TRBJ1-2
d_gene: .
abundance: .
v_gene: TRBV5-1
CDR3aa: CASSLRGHGYTF
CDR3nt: TGCGCCAGCAGCTTAAGGGGCCATGGCTACACCTTC

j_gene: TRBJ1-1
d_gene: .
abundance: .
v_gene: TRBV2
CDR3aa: CASRFAGDRTEAFF
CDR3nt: TGTGCCAGCAGGTTTGCCGGGGATCGGACTGAAGCTTTCTTT

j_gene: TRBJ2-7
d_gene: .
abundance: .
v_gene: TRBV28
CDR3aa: CASSLFGGPYEQYF
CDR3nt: TGTGCCAGCAGTTTATTCGGGGGACCCTACGAGCAGTACTTC